This TCR beta chain was retrieved from a study of Graves' ophthalmopathy and Graves' hyperthyroidism. Other autoimmune disease, uncontrolled infection, pregnancy and lactation led to exclusion. This clonotype occurred many times. Its antigen remains unidentified. Germline assignment: CDR1 DFQATT and CDR2 SNEGSKA (reference sequence). The V segment lost 3 bases and the J segment 2 bases; nucleotides outside the gene matches: 3. The CDR3 covers 14 residues. Study-level results: With just under 90% sensitivity and roughly 76% specificity, a 13-signature model separated ophthalmopathy from stable hyperthyroidism.

Amplified material comprised TCR beta CDR3 regions derived from RNA transcripts. The library came from an HTBI-primed first-round RT-PCR and a second-round multiplex PCR. MiXCR was run by TCRdb on the multiplex PCR reads, yielding one entry per CDR3 protein. Of about 220,000 distinct CDR3 sequences listed, roughly 21% were seen once; the top ten hold roughly 42%. The clonotype comes from a woman aged 45-65 years with Graves' ophthalmopathy. The V gene is TRBV20-1, the J gene TRBJ2-1; 8 bases map to TRBD2. Specimen: peripheral blood. The CDR3 DNA is TGCAGTGCTAGGGCGCGGGGGGCCTACAATGAGCAGTTCTTC. Protein: CSARARGAYNEQFF.